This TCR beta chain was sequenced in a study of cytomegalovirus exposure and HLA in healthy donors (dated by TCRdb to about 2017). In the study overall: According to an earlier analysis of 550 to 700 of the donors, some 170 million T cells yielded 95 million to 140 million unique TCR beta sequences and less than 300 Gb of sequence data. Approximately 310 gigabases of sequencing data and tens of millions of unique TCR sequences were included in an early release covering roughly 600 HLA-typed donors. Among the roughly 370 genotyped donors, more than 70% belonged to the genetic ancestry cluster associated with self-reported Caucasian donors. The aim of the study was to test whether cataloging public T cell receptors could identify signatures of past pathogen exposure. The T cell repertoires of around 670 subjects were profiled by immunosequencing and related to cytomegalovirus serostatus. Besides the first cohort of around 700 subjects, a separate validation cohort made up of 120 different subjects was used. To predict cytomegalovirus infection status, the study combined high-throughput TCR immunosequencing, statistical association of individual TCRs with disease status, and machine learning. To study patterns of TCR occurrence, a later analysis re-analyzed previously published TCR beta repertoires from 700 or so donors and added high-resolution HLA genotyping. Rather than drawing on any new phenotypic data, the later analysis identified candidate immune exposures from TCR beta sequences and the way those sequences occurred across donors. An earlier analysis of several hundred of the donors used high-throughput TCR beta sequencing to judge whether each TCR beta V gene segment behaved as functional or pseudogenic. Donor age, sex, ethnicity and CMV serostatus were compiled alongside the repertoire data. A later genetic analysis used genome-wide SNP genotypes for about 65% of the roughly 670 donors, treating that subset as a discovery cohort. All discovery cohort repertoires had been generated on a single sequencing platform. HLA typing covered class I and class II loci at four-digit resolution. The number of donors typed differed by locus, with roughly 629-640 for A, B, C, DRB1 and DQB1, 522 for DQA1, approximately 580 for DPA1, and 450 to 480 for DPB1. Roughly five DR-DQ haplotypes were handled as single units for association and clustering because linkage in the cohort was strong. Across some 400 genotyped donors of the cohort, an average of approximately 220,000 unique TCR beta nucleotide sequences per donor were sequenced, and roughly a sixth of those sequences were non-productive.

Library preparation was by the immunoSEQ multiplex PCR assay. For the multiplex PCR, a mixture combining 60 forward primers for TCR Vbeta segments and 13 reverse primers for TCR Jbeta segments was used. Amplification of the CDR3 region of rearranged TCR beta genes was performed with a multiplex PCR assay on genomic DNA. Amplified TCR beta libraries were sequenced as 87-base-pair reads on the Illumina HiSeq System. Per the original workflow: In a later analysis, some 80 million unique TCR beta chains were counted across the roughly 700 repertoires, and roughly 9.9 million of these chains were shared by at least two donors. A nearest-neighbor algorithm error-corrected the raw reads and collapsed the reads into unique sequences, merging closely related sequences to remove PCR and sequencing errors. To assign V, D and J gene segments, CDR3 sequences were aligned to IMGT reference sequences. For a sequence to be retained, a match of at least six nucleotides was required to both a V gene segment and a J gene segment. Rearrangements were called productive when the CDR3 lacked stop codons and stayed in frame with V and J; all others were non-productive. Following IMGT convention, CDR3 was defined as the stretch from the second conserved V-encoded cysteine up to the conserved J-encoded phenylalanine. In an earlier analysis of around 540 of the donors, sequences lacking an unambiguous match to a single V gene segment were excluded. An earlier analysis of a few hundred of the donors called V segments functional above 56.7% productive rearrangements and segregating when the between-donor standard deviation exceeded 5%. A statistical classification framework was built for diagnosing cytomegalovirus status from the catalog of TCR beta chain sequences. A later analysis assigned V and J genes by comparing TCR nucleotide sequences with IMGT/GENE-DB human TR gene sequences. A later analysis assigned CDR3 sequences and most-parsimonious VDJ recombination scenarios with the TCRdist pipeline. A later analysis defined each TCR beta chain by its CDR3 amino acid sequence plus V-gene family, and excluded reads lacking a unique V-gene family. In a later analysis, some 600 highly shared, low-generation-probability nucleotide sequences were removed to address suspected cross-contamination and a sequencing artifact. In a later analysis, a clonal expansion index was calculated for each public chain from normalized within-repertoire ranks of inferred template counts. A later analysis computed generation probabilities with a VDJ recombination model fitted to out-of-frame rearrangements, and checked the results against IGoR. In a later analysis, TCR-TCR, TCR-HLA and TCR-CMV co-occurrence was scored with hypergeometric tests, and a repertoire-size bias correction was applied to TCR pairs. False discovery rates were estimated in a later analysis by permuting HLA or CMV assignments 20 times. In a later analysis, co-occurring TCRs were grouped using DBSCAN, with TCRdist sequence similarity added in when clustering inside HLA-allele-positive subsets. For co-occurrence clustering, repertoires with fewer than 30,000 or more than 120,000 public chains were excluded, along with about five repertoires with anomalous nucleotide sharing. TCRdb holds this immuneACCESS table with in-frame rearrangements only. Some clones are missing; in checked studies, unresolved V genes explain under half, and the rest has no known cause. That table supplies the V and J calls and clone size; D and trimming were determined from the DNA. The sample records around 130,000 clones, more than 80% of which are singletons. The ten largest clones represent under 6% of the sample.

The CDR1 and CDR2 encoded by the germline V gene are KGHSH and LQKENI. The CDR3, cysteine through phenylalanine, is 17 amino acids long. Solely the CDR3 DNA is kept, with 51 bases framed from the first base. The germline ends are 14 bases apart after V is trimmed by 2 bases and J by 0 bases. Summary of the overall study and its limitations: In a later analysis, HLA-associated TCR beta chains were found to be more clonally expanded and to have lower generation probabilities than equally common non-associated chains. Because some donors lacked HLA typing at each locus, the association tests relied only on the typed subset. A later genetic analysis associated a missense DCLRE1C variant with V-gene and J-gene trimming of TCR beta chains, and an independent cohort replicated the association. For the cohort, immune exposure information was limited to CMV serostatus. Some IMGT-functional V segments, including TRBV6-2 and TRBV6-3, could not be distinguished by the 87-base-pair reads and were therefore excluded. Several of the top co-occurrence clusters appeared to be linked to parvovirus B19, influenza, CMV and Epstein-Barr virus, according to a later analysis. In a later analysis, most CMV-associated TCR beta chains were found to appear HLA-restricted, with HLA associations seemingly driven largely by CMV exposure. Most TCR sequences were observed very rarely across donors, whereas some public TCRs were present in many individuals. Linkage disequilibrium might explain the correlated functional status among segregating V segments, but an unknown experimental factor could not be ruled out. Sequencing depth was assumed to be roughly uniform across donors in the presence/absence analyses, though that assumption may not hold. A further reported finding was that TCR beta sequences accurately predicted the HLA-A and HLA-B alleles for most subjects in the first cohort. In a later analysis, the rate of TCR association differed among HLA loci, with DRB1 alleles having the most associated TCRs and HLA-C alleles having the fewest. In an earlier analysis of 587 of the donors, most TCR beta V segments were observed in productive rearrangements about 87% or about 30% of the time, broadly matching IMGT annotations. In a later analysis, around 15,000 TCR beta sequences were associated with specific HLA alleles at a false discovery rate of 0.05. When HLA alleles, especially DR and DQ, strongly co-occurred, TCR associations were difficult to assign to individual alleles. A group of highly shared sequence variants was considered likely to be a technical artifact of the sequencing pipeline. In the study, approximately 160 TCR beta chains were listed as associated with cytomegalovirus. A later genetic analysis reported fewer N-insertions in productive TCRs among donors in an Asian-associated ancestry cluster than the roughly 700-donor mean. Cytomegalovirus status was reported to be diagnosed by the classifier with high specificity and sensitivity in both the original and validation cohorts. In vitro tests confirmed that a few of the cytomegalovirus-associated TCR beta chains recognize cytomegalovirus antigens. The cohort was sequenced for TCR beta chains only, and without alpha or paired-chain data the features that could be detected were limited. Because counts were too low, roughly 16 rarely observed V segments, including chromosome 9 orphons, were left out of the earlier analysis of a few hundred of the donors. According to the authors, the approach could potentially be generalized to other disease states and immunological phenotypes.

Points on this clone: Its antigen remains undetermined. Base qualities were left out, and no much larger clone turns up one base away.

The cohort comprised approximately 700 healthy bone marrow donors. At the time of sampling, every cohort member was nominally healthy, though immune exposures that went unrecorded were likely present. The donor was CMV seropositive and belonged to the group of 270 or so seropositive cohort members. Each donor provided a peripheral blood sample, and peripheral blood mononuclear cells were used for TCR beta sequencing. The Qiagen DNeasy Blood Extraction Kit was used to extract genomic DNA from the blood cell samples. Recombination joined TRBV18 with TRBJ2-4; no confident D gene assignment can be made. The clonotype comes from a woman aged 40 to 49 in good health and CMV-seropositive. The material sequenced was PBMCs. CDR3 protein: CASSPDLQTLAKNIQYF. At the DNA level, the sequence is TGTGCCAGCTCACCAGATCTACAGACATTAGCCAAAAACATTCAGTACTTC. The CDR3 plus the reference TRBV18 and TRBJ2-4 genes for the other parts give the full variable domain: NAGVMQNPRHLVRRRGQEARLRCSPMKGHSHVYWYRQLPEEGLKFMVYLQKENIIDESGMPKERFSAEFPKEGPSILRIQQVVRGDSAAYFCASSPDLQTLAKNIQYFGAGTRLSVL.